The 5 T cell receptor beta chains below come from one sample, sequenced in a study of blood T cell repertoires in COVID-19. Measured with immunoSEQ multiplex PCR; TCRdb has only the in-frame clones, and not every one. This table has fewer than 40,000 clones, over 75% appearing once. The specimen was peripheral blood. These receptors originate from a man aged 60-69 years with active COVID-19.

The chain links TRBV6-5 to TRBJ1-4; D not resolved. The V and J ends lost 1 base and 2 bases respectively, with 8 bases between them. This CDR3 spans 15 amino acids. Per the germline V gene, CDR1 is MNHEY and CDR2 is SVGAGI. CDR3 sequence: CASSYFRETNEKLFF. The CDR3 bases are TGTGCCAGCAGTTACTTCCGGGAGACTAATGAAAAACTGTTTTTT.

The chain recombines TRBV5-1 with TRBJ1-1; D perhaps matches TRBD1 (6 bases). V lost 5 bases, J lost 0 bases, and 17 bases lay in between. The CDR3 runs to 16 residues. The germline V gene has CDR1 SGHRS and CDR2 YFSETQ. CDR3 loop: CASSSGTPFMNTEAFF. The CDR3 region has the DNA TGCGCCAGCAGTTCCGGGACACCTTTCATGAACACTGAAGCTTTCTTT.

V gene TRBV18 combines with J gene TRBJ2-3, with unresolved D. CDR3 size: 12 residues. Per the germline V gene, CDR1 is KGHSH and CDR2 is LQKENI. Trimming removed 6 bases at V and 6 bases at J, with 10 bases between. CDR3 in amino acids: CASSYYGDTQYF. The CDR3 nucleotides are TGTGCCAGCTCTTACTACGGGGATACGCAGTATTTT. The full variable domain, with the rest looked up from reference TRBV18 and TRBJ2-3, is NAGVMQNPRHLVRRRGQEARLRCSPMKGHSHVYWYRQLPEEGLKFMVYLQKENIIDESGMPKERFSAEFPKEGPSILRIQQVVRGDSAAYFCASSYYGDTQYFGPGTRLTVL.

This clone was counted once. V and J are TRBV27 and TRBJ2-1; 7 positions agree with TRBD1. CDR1 MNHEY and CDR2 SMNVEV come from the germline V gene (reference sequence). V lost 5 bases and J lost 8; bases outside the gene matches: 12. This CDR3 region has 15 residues. CDR3 amino acids: CASSTGQRVGYEQFF. The CDR3 coding sequence is TGTGCCAGCAGTACGGGACAGAGAGTAGGGTATGAGCAGTTCTTC.

The chain recombines TRBV5-8 with TRBJ2-1, with 12 bases fitting TRBD1. J was trimmed by 9 bases and V by 4 bases; bases with no gene match: 11. The V gene's germline CDR1 is SGHTS and CDR2 YDEGEE. The CDR3 is made up of 16 amino acids. CDR3 residues: CASSATGTGGVFEQFF. The DNA for the CDR3 is TGTGCCAGCAGCGCTACCGGGACAGGGGGCGTCTTTGAGCAGTTCTTC.